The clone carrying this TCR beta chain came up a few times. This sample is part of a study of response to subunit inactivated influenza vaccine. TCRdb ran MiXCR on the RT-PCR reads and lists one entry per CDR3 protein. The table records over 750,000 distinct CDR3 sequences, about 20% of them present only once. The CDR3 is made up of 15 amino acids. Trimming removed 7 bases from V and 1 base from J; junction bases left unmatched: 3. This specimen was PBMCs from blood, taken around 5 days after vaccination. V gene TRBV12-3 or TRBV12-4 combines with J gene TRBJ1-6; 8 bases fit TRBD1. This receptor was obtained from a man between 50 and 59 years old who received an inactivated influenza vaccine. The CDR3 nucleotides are TGTGCCAGCACCAGACAGGGGTCCTATAATTCACCCCTCCACTTT. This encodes CASTRQGSYNSPLHF.